The clone carrying this T cell receptor (beta chain) came up once. As yet, its antigen is unknown. This sample stems from a study of cytomegalovirus exposure and HLA in healthy donors. The overall study: Across some 400 genotyped donors, more than 75% landed in the Caucasian-associated ancestry cluster. Study results and caveats: According to an earlier analysis, most TCR beta V segments yielded productive rearrangements about 87% or about 30% of the time. Indistinguishable V segments, including TRBV6-2 and TRBV6-3, were excluded.

There are 14 residues in the CDR3. Trimming took off 5 bases at V and 0 bases at J, with 9 bases between the two ends. Germline CDR1 is PRHDT and CDR2 is FYEKMQ (reference sequence). Primers for the PCR totalled 60 Vbeta and 13 Jbeta. Method: immunoSEQ multiplex PCR; TCRdb's copy keeps in-frame clones and lacks some. This sample has about 150,000 clones, with around 57% found just once. This chain uses TRBV13 with TRBJ2-3; weak D call: TRBD2 (6 bases). The sequencing sample was made of PBMCs. This sequence originates from a male donor in good health and CMV-seronegative. Written as DNA, the CDR3 is TGTGCCAGCAGCATAGCGGTTAGCACAGATACGCAGTATTTT. It encodes CASSIAVSTDTQYF.